The rows below give T cell receptor beta chains drawn from one sample of a study of graft-versus-host responses after intestinal transplantation. Only in-frame clones appear in the TCRdb table, and some are missing; sequencing was by immunoSEQ multiplex PCR. The sample holds 14,000 or so clones, under 85% seen once. The specimen was ileum tissue, collected 27 days after intestinal transplant. The origin of the receptors is a human patient who received an intestinal transplant, so some T cells may come from the graft donor. Both conserved end residues are part of each CDR3. The D gene is left open where the match is weak. Rows may omit the clone size; those that give it use once, few, many or a size class.

>-|TRBV18|TRBJ2-3|-
CASSPSDTQYF
TGTGCCAGCTCTCCCTCAGATACGCAGTATTTT
>-|TRBV27|TRBJ1-5|-
CASSLWGGQPQHF
TGTGCCAGCAGTTTATGGGGGGGACAGCCCCAGCATTTT
>-|TRBV19|TRBJ1-1|TRBD1
CASRATGYTEAFF
TGTGCCAGTAGGGCGACAGGGTACACTGAAGCTTTCTTT
>-|TRBV4-1|TRBJ2-3|TRBD2
CASSHLGTSGGTRDTDTQYF
TGCGCCAGCAGCCACCTCGGGACTAGCGGGGGCACAAGAGACACAGATACGCAGTATTTT
>-|TRBV5-1|TRBJ2-2|TRBD1
CASNRGENTGELFF
TGCGCCAGCAACAGGGGTGAGAACACCGGGGAGCTGTTTTTT
>-|TRBV5-6|TRBJ1-2|-
CASSLAPKARGYTF
TGTGCCAGCAGCTTGGCCCCTAAGGCGCGGGGCTACACCTTC
>-|TRBV30|TRBJ1-1|-
CAWSPSLLSGDTEAFF
TGTGCCTGGAGCCCAAGCCTTTTATCCGGGGACACTGAAGCTTTCTTT
>-|TRBV4-1|TRBJ2-2|TRBD2
CASSQDLAGATNTGELFF
TGCGCCAGCAGCCAAGATCTAGCGGGGGCCACGAACACCGGGGAGCTGTTTTTT
>-|TRBV6-1|TRBJ2-1|-
CASSAQGRSYNEQFF
TGTGCCAGCAGTGCACAGGGGAGGTCCTACAATGAGCAGTTCTTC
>-|TRBV28|TRBJ1-2|TRBD1
CASSALRDRGRDGYTF
TGTGCCAGCAGCGCCCTCCGGGACAGGGGCAGAGATGGCTACACCTTC
>-|TRBV28|TRBJ1-5|-
CASTLAGFGNQPQHF
TGTGCCAGCACCTTAGCGGGGTTTGGGAATCAGCCCCAGCATTTT
>-|TRBV6-6|TRBJ2-4|-
CASSYEEEGAKNIQYF
TGTGCCAGCAGTTACGAAGAGGAGGGAGCCAAAAACATTCAGTACTTC
>-|TRBV28|TRBJ2-1|TRBD1
CASSSTGQGDNEQFF
TGTGCCAGCAGCTCAACGGGACAGGGGGACAATGAGCAGTTCTTC
>-|TRBV6-1|TRBJ1-6|-
CANTGVFNSPLHF
TGTGCCAACACCGGGGTTTTTAATTCACCCCTCCACTTT
>-|TRBV5-1|TRBJ1-2|-
CASTVGSGWYGYTF
TGCGCCAGCACTGTTGGGTCAGGCTGGTATGGCTACACCTTC
>-|TRBV5-6|TRBJ1-1|-
CASSLGQINTEAFF
TGTGCCAGCAGCTTGGGCCAGATTAACACTGAAGCTTTCTTT
>-|TRBV6-5|TRBJ2-5|TRBD2
CASSYLVGGETQYF
TGTGCCAGCAGTTACCTCGTGGGGGGGGAGACCCAGTACTTC
>-|TRBV5-1|TRBJ1-4|-
CASSAIGSTNEKLFF
TGCGCCAGCAGCGCCATCGGGTCGACTAATGAAAAACTGTTTTTT
>few|TRBV28|TRBJ1-2|-
CASSPGQPNYGYTF
TGTGCCAGCAGTCCCGGACAGCCTAACTATGGCTACACCTTC
>-|TRBV6-1|TRBJ2-6|-
CASIRQSSGANVLTF
TGTGCCAGCATCAGACAGAGCTCTGGGGCCAACGTCCTGACTTTC
>-|TRBV28|TRBJ2-1|-
CASSVRMRDNEQFF
TGTGCCAGCAGTGTTAGGATGCGGGACAATGAGCAGTTCTTC
>-|TRBV9|TRBJ1-1|-
CASSTRGGKAFF
TGTGCCAGCAGCACACGGGGGGGAAAGGCTTTCTTT
>-|TRBV5-4|TRBJ1-5|-
CASSVRGMPQHF
TGTGCCAGCAGCGTCCGGGGGATGCCCCAGCATTTT
>-|TRBV4-1|TRBJ1-6|TRBD1
CASSRADRTISYNSPLHF
TGCGCCAGCAGCCGAGCGGACAGGACAATCTCCTATAATTCACCCCTCCACTTT